Below, one T cell receptor (beta chain) is given with its context. Its specificity is not known. This sample is drawn from a study of shared clonotypes between healthy human individuals. Study-wide results and limits: Only a few donors were included, so the genetic and exposure-history diversity represented was limited.

The authors split each subset's genomic DNA evenly across several immunoSEQ plates. Methods used by the authors: ImmunoSEQ output lacked quality scores and full-length reads, limiting matched filtering. The table came from immunoSEQ multiplex PCR; TCRdb's copy has only in-frame clones and leaves some out. V and J calls and clone size are given by that table; D and trimming were obtained from the DNA. The profile shows about half a million clones, 60% to 80% of them singletons. V was shortened by 6 bases and J by 0 bases, with 9 bases between the two germline ends. Germline lookup yields CDR1 MDHEN and CDR2 SYDVKM. The CDR3 loop spans 15 amino acids.

The receptor comes from a woman aged 35 to 49 in good health. Some clones in this sample may be carry-over from other donors' samples. The chain employs TRBV28 and TRBJ2-6; a possible D gene is TRBD2 (6 bases). Sequencing was performed on PBMCs. The CDR3 DNA reads TGTGCCAGCAGGGGGGGTACCTCTGGGGCCAACGTCCTGACTTTC. Protein product: CASRGGTSGANVLTF.